The 20 T cell receptor beta chains below come from one sample, sequenced in a study of PD-L1 blockade in urothelial cancer. The sample's time point: pretreatment peripheral blood. Data came from immunoSEQ multiplex PCR; TCRdb stores just in-frame clones and leaves some out. Here the sample spans about 130,000 clones, roughly 84% being singletons. Sequences were derived from PBMCs, sampled around atezolizumab (anti-PD-L1) treatment. All receptors derive from a man over 45 with urothelial cancer.

J is TRBJ1-1 and V is TRBV7-9; no clear D. The germline V and J ends were trimmed by 1 base and 6 bases, with 12 bases remaining between them. CDR3 length: 14 residues. CDR1 and CDR2 (germline): SEHNR, FQNEAQ (reference sequence). The CDR3 spells CASSLGGSRAEAFF. The CDR3 region has the DNA TGTGCCAGCAGCTTAGGAGGGTCTCGCGCTGAAGCTTTCTTT.

The chain employs TRBV5-1 and TRBJ1-3; D not resolved. The CDR3 runs 16 residues. Trimming removed 4 bases at V and 4 bases at J, with 18 bases between. Germline V gene sequence: CDR1 SGHRS, CDR2 YFSETQ. For the CDR3, the DNA is TGCGCCAGCAGCCGGACGTCGGGGTCTCAAGGAAACACCATATATTTT. Protein product: CASSRTSGSQGNTIYF.

The gene calls are TRBV10-3 and TRBJ1-6; D is unresolved. Deletions cut 3 bases from V and 0 bases from J, with 3 bases between. Germline lookup yields CDR1 ENHRY and CDR2 SYGVKD. The length of the CDR3 is 14 residues. CDR3 sequence (DNA): TGTGCCATCAGTGACAGCTCCTATAATTCACCCCTCCACTTT. As protein: CAISDSSYNSPLHF.

This chain links TRBV27 with TRBJ2-5; the match to TRBD2 covers 7 bases. This CDR3 is built from 14 residues. V lost 11 bases, J lost 5 bases, and 14 bases stayed unmatched. CDR1 and CDR2 (germline): MNHEY, SMNVEV (reference sequence). The CDR3 DNA sequence: TGTGCCTCCAAGGGAGGGCGCGAGTGGGAGACCCAGTACTTC. Amino acids: CASKGGREWETQYF.

The chain couples TRBV25-1 to TRBJ2-7; TRBD2 matches at 9 bases. The germline CDR1 and CDR2 sequences are MGHDK and SYGVNS. V gave up 1 base and J gave up 7 bases; unmatched junction bases: 8. The CDR3 totals 15 residues. CDR3 bases: TGTGCCAGCAGTGAATTCGCGGGAGGGCCTGAAGAGCAGTACTTC. Amino acid sequence: CASSEFAGGPEEQYF.

The sample holds one count of this clone. The rearrangement joins TRBV30 to TRBJ1-5, with 7 bases aligning to TRBD1. The CDR3 length is 13 residues. Germline values: CDR1 GTSNPN, CDR2 SVGIG (reference sequence). J gave up 3 bases and V 3 bases, and 2 bases lay outside the gene matches. The CDR3 nucleotides are TGTGCCTGGAGGGGGACAGCCAATCAGCCCCAGCATTTT. Translated, it gives CAWRGTANQPQHF.

This chain links TRBV6-1 with TRBJ2-3, with 7 bases lining up with TRBD1. Germline CDR1 MNHNS, CDR2 SASEGT. Trimming cost V 5 bases and J 3 bases; bases outside gene matches: 5. The CDR3 spans 14 residues. The CDR3 spells CASSSGGLTDTQYF. The DNA for the CDR3 is TGTGCCAGCAGTTCAGGGGGTTTGACAGATACGCAGTATTTT.

V and J are TRBV27 and TRBJ1-2, with TRBD1 matching over 7 bases. V gave up 9 bases and J gave up 5 bases; unmatched junction bases: 9. This CDR3 region has 13 residues. Germline V gives CDR1 MNHEY, CDR2 SMNVEV (reference sequence). Written as DNA, the CDR3 is TGTGCCAGGAGATACAGGGGCGGATATGGCTACACCTTC. It encodes CARRYRGGYGYTF.

The genes are TRBV5-1 and TRBJ2-2; TRBD1 matches at 8 bases. This CDR3 is 17 amino acids long. Per germline, CDR1 SGHRS and CDR2 YFSETQ. Trimming removed 0 bases from V and 3 bases from J; junction bases left unmatched: 7. CDR3 sequence (DNA): TGCGCCAGCAGCTTGGCCCGCAGGGGGCGGTACACCGGGGAGCTGTTTTTT. Translated, it gives CASSLARRGRYTGELFF.

This clone was recorded only once. The J gene is TRBJ2-1, the V gene TRBV2, with D perhaps matching TRBD1 (5 bases). Germline loops: CDR1 SNHLY, CDR2 FYNNEI. The CDR3 contains 15 residues. The V end lost 6 bases, the J end lost 0 bases, and 12 bases lay between the germline ends. CDR3 protein: CASRVDMSSYNEQFF. In DNA, the CDR3 is TGTGCCAGCAGAGTGGACATGAGCTCCTACAATGAGCAGTTCTTC.

V is TRBV21-1 and J is TRBJ2-7; the table's D call TRBD2 went unverified against the DNA. TRBV21-1 is deemed a pseudogene. The CDR3 runs 15 residues. CDR3 DNA sequence: TGTGCCAGCAGCAAAACCGGGACTTCTACCTACGAGCAGTACTTC. Residues: CASSKTGTSTYEQYF.

The rearrangement joins TRBV21-1 to TRBJ1-1; whether TRBD1, the table's D call, matches the DNA was not checked. TRBV21-1 is a documented pseudogene. The CDR3 spans 10 residues. CDR3 sequence (DNA): TGTGCCAGCAATACAGGTGAAGCTTTCTTT. Amino acids: CASNTGEAFF.

The rearrangement uses TRBV18 and TRBJ2-3; possible D gene TRBD1, 5 bases. From germline, CDR1 is KGHSH and CDR2 LQKENI. This CDR3 has 15 residues. Deletions cut 0 bases from V and 0 bases from J, with 7 bases between. Written as DNA, the CDR3 is TGTGCCAGCTCACCACCTCGACAGAGCACAGATACGCAGTATTTT. This codes for CASSPPRQSTDTQYF.

J is TRBJ1-2 and V is TRBV5-1; 8 bases fit TRBD1. CDR3 length: 15 amino acids. V lost 5 bases, J lost 4 bases, and 10 bases stayed unmatched. CDR1 is SGHRS and CDR2 is YFSETQ in the germline V gene. The DNA of the CDR3 is TGCGCCAGCAGACCGACAGGGGCAATAGGCTATGGCTACACCTTC. It codes for CASRPTGAIGYGYTF.

The chain has TRBV28 and TRBJ2-7; D unclear. The ends were cut back, 2 bases at V and 3 bases at J, with 11 bases in the middle. The CDR3 totals 14 residues. The germline gives CDR1 MDHEN, CDR2 SYDVKM. CDR3: CASSLEWSGYEQYF. The CDR3 nucleotides are TGTGCCAGCAGTTTAGAGTGGTCGGGCTACGAGCAGTACTTC.

The rearrangement links TRBV7-3 to TRBJ2-1; 9 positions agree with TRBD2. Trimming cost V 6 bases and J 7 bases; bases outside gene matches: 7. Germline CDR1 SGHTA, CDR2 FQGTGA. This CDR3 spans 14 amino acids. The CDR3, as DNA: TGTGCCAGCAGTTTCGGGACTAGCCTGAATGAGCAGTTCTTC. It translates to CASSFGTSLNEQFF. Looking up the rest from reference TRBV7-3 and TRBJ2-1 gives the full variable domain: GAGVSQTPSNKVTEKGKYVELRCDPISGHTALYWYRQSLGQGPEFLIYFQGTGAADDSGLPNDRFFAVRPEGSVSTLKIQRTERGDSAVYLCASSFGTSLNEQFFGPGTRLTVL.

The CDR3 region is CASSVGGTSGLEQYF. CDR3 in DNA: TGTGCCAGCAGCGTAGGCGGGACTAGCGGGCTCGAGCAGTACTTC. This chain uses TRBV9 with TRBJ2-7; 12 nucleotides line up with TRBD2. V lost 0 bases to trimming and J lost 6 bases; unmatched junction nucleotides: 4. Germline-derived CDR1 and CDR2 are SGDLS and YYNGEE. This CDR3 is built from 15 residues.

This chain joins TRBV28 and TRBJ1-1, with TRBD1 as a possible D gene (6 bases). The ends were cut back, 5 bases at V and 5 bases at J, with 18 bases in the middle. The length of the CDR3 is 15 residues. In germline, CDR1 is MDHEN, CDR2 SYDVKM. CDR3 amino acids: CASSRETGIGTEAFF. The CDR3 region has the DNA TGTGCCAGCAGTCGCGAGACAGGTATAGGAACTGAAGCTTTCTTT.

This chain links TRBV28 with TRBJ2-5; 7 bases align to TRBD1. V lost 2 bases to trimming and J lost 5 bases; unmatched junction nucleotides: 5. Per the germline V gene, CDR1 is MDHEN and CDR2 is SYDVKM. This CDR3 has 14 residues. This chain's CDR3 is CASSLTGARETQYF. The DNA for the CDR3 is TGTGCCAGCAGTTTAACAGGGGCGAGGGAGACCCAGTACTTC.

The V call is TRBV15, the J call TRBJ2-7, with TRBD2 matching 11 bases. The J segment lost 6 bases and the V segment lost 3 bases, leaving 7 bases of the junction unmatched. The CDR3 spans 15 residues. The V gene's germline CDR1 is LNHNV and CDR2 YYDKDF (reference sequence). Here the CDR3 reads CATSSGRLAGLEQYF. DNA of the CDR3: TGTGCCACCAGCAGTGGGAGACTAGCGGGACTCGAGCAGTACTTC.